The 32 T cell receptor beta chains listed next were all sequenced from one sample in a study of a mutant IDH1 vaccine in newly diagnosed glioma. Method: immunoSEQ multiplex PCR; TCRdb's copy keeps in-frame clones and lacks some. This table has 40,000 to 45,000 clones, around 74% appearing once. Regarding time point: week 23, last vaccination. Vaccination used 300 ug of mutant IDH1 20-mer peptide per dose, with topical imiquimod. No antigen has been identified for these receptors. Specimen: PBMCs, collected from a glioma patient whose treatment included an IDH1 peptide vaccine. The source is a man aged 45-65 years with glioma.

The chain employs TRBV4-2 and TRBJ1-5, with D perhaps matching TRBD1 (6 bases). Germline loops: CDR1 LGHNA, CDR2 YNFKEQ. CDR3 length: 15 residues. Between the trimmed V and J ends, which lost 0 bases and 4 bases, there was a span of 10 bases. CDR3 in amino acids: CASSQEDRQNQPQHF. DNA for the CDR3: TGTGCCAGCAGCCAAGAGGACAGACAAAATCAGCCCCAGCATTTT.

J is TRBJ1-4 and V is TRBV19, with 7 bases matching TRBD1. CDR3 length equals 13 residues. The V gene end was trimmed by 10 bases and the J gene end by 8 bases; junction bases not matched to a gene: 10. Germline V CDR1 and CDR2: LNHDA, SQIVND (reference sequence). The CDR3 bases are TGTGCCACCACAGGGGTAGGTTACGAAAAACTGTTTTTT. This sequence encodes CATTGVGYEKLFF.

The chain employs TRBV10-3 and TRBJ2-3; 14 nucleotides line up with TRBD2. The ends lost 4 bases at V and 2 bases at J; junction bases unmatched: 5. Germline V lookup: CDR1 ENHRY, CDR2 SYGVKD. The CDR3 consists of 17 residues. CDR3 sequence reads: CAISGGLAGADTDTQYF. DNA of the CDR3: TGTGCCATCAGTGGGGGACTAGCGGGGGCCGACACAGATACGCAGTATTTT.

V and J are TRBV2 and TRBJ2-7, with D tentatively TRBD1 (5 bases). The germline V and J ends were trimmed by 6 bases and 0 bases, with 12 bases remaining between them. The CDR3 consists of 14 residues. CDR1 SNHLY and CDR2 FYNNEI come from the germline V gene. The CDR3, as DNA: TGTGCCAGCAGGTCTGACAGTCCCTCCTACGAGCAGTACTTC. Encoded protein: CASRSDSPSYEQYF.

In regard to this clone: This clone may be a read error of a much larger clone one base away. The rearrangement links TRBV28 to TRBJ2-2; D unclear. V was cut by 2 bases and J by 1 base, with 2 bases left in between. This CDR3 contains 13 residues. Looked up from germline, CDR1 is MDHEN and CDR2 is SYDVKM. The CDR3 loop is CASSLGNTGELFF. Written as DNA, the CDR3 is TGTGCCAGCAGTTTAGGGAACACCGGGGAGCTGTTTTTT.

The table lists this clone with a few counts. The chain links TRBV7-2 to TRBJ1-2; D is unresolved. Trimming cost V 4 bases and J 8 bases, with 11 bases left between them. The CDR3 totals 12 residues. Germline V gene sequence: CDR1 SGHTA, CDR2 FQGNSA. The DNA of the CDR3 is TGTGCCAGCAGCTCCCAAAGGTGGGGCTACACCTTC. It yields the protein CASSSQRWGYTF.

The chain is built from TRBV19 and TRBJ1-2, with 9 positions matching TRBD1. The J segment lost 2 bases and the V segment lost 7 bases, leaving 11 bases of the junction unmatched. The CDR3 has 16 amino acids. Germline V gene sequence: CDR1 LNHDA, CDR2 SQIVND (reference sequence). The CDR3 protein is CASTRQGVGVNYGYTF. The CDR3 region has the DNA TGTGCCAGTACTCGACAGGGGGTAGGGGTGAACTATGGCTACACCTTC. The full variable domain, its missing parts supplied by reference TRBV19 and TRBJ1-2, is DGGITQSPKYLFRKEGQNVTLSCEQNLNHDAMYWYRQDPGQGLRLIYYSQIVNDFQKGDIAEGYSVSREKKESFPLTVTSAQKNPTAFYLCASTRQGVGVNYGYTFGSGTRLTVV.

In DNA form, the CDR3 reads TGTGCCAGTAAAACTGCCGGCAATCAGCCCCAGCATTTT. Translating gives CASKTAGNQPQHF. The chain joins TRBV19 to TRBJ1-5; the D is unclear. V was pared by 7 bases and J by 2 bases, with 9 bases between. Looked up from germline, CDR1 is LNHDA and CDR2 is SQIVND (reference sequence). The CDR3 runs to 13 residues. The variable domain in full, with the rest retrieved from reference TRBV19 and TRBJ1-5, is DGGITQSPKYLFRKEGQNVTLSCEQNLNHDAMYWYRQDPGQGLRLIYYSQIVNDFQKGDIAEGYSVSREKKESFPLTVTSAQKNPTAFYLCASKTAGNQPQHFGDGTRLSIL.

This clone turned up a few times. The chain carries TRBV15 and TRBJ1-1; tentative D call: TRBD1 (6 bases). V dropped 8 bases and J dropped 0 bases, with 10 bases sitting between them. CDR3 size: 13 residues. Germline V gene data show CDR1 as LNHNV and CDR2 as YYDKDF (reference sequence). The CDR3, as DNA: TGTGCCACCGCCGGACAGATGAACACTGAAGCTTTCTTT. Translating gives CATAGQMNTEAFF. The full variable domain, in which reference TRBV15 and TRBJ1-1 provide the parts outside the CDR3, is DAMVIQNPRYQVTQFGKPVTLSCSQTLNHNVMYWYQQKSSQAPKLLFHYYDKDFNNEADTPDNFQSRRPNTSFCFLDIRSPGLGDTAMYLCATAGQMNTEAFFGQGTRLTVV.

This rearrangement joins TRBV19 to TRBJ1-1; TRBD1 is a possible D gene (6 bases). V lost 9 bases to trimming and J lost 2 bases, with 25 bases between them. Germline V gene sequence: CDR1 LNHDA, CDR2 SQIVND (reference sequence). This CDR3 comprises 17 residues. This CDR3 is CASRNERGEAVNTEAFF. The CDR3 region has the DNA TGTGCCAGCAGAAACGAGAGGGGGGAGGCAGTTAACACTGAAGCTTTCTTT.

This clone was recorded only once. In nucleotides, the CDR3 is TGTGCCTGGAGTAACCTAGCGGGGGTTACAGATACGCAGTATTTT. It translates to CAWSNLAGVTDTQYF. The chain employs TRBV30 and TRBJ2-3, with TRBD2 matching 10 bases. This CDR3 contains 15 residues. V shed 2 bases and J 3 bases; nucleotides not matched to a gene: 5. In germline, CDR1 is GTSNPN, CDR2 SVGIG (reference sequence).

This rearrangement joins TRBV18 to TRBJ2-7; D is ambiguous. Germline V gene lookup returns CDR1 KGHSH and CDR2 LQKENI. The CDR3 runs to 12 residues. Trimming stripped 6 bases from V and 6 bases from J, with 12 bases between. The CDR3 sequence: CASSLARREQYF. As DNA, the CDR3 is TGTGCCAGCTCCCTCGCCCGGCGCGAGCAGTACTTC.

The chain carries TRBV7-2 and TRBJ2-7, with D perhaps matching TRBD1 (5 bases). V lost 5 bases, J lost 3 bases, and 17 bases lay in between. This CDR3 region has 15 residues. From germline, CDR1 is SGHTA and CDR2 FQGNSA. The CDR3 nucleotides read TGTGCCAGCAGCCCGGACACCCGAACGGTCTACGAGCAGTACTTC. Protein sequence: CASSPDTRTVYEQYF.

On this clone: This may come from a read error, since a much larger clone is one base off. This chain uses TRBV5-8 with TRBJ2-7; no clear D gene. V lost 1 base and J 3 bases, leaving 5 bases between the germline ends. The CDR3 sequence is 12 residues long. Germline values: CDR1 SGHTS, CDR2 YDEGEE. In nucleotides, the CDR3 is TGTGCCAGCAGCTTGAACAGCTACGAGCAGTACTTC. It encodes CASSLNSYEQYF. Combining the CDR3 with reference TRBV5-8 and TRBJ2-7 gives the whole variable domain EAGVTQSPTHLIKTRGQQATLRCSPISGHTSVYWYQQALGLGLQFLLWYDEGEERNRGNFPPRFSGRQFPNYSSELNVNALELEDSALYLCASSLNSYEQYFGPGTRLTVT.

This chain links TRBV7-8 with TRBJ1-2; 7 nucleotides line up with TRBD1. Losses at the gene ends were 5 bases for V and 4 bases for J; bases not matched to a gene: 10. The germline gives CDR1 SGHVS, CDR2 FQNEAQ. CDR3 length: 15 residues. CDR3: CASSPGTDNPYGYTF. Here the CDR3 DNA reads TGTGCCAGCAGCCCCGGGACAGATAATCCCTATGGCTACACCTTC. The full variable domain, in which reference TRBV7-8 and TRBJ1-2 provide the parts outside the CDR3, is GAGVSQSPRYKVAKRGQDVALRCDPISGHVSLFWYQQALGQGPEFLTYFQNEAQLDKSGLPSDRFFAERPEGSVSTLKIQRTQQEDSAVYLCASSPGTDNPYGYTFGSGTRLTVV.

This clone was counted a few times. V is TRBV10-3 and J is TRBJ1-5; possibly TRBD1 for D (5 bases). CDR1 and CDR2 from the germline V gene are ENHRY and SYGVKD. The CDR3 totals 15 residues. Trimming took 4 bases from V and 1 from J, leaving 11 bases between them. The CDR3: CAISVTGRSNQPQHF. CDR3 sequence (DNA): TGTGCCATCAGTGTTACGGGACGGAGCAATCAGCCCCAGCATTTT.

The rearrangement uses TRBV4-2 and TRBJ1-2, with D possibly TRBD1 on 5 matching bases. The V gene's germline CDR1 is LGHNA and CDR2 YNFKEQ. CDR3 size: 14 residues. V shed 0 bases and J shed 5 bases, with 10 bases lying between them. The CDR3, as DNA: TGTGCCAGCAGCCAAGAAAGGGGCGAATATGGCTACACCTTC. It yields the protein CASSQERGEYGYTF.

This chain links TRBV29-1 with TRBJ1-2; tentative D call: TRBD1 (5 bases). V shed 3 bases and J shed 8 bases, with 16 bases lying between them. The CDR3 is made up of 13 amino acids. The V gene's germline CDR1 is SQVTM and CDR2 ANQGSEA. CDR3 protein: CSVDWTRGGGYTF. The CDR3 coding sequence is TGCAGCGTTGATTGGACACGGGGAGGCGGCTACACCTTC.

The chain links TRBV7-9 to TRBJ2-5; D possibly uses TRBD1 or TRBD2 (5 bases each). Germline V gene data show CDR1 as SEHNR and CDR2 as FQNEAQ (reference sequence). The CDR3 covers 12 residues. V was cut by 7 bases and J by 5 bases, with 11 bases left in between. Here the CDR3 reads CASIMGEETQYF. The CDR3 DNA follows: TGTGCCAGCATCATGGGGGAGGAGACCCAGTACTTC.

This clone turned up a few times. This chain connects TRBV5-4 to TRBJ1-1, with a tentative D call TRBD1 (5 bases). With 4 bases removed from V and 5 bases from J, the gap between germline ends came to 15 bases. The CDR3 has 14 amino acids. Germline CDR1 is SGHNT and CDR2 is YYREEE (reference sequence). For the CDR3, the DNA is TGTGCCAGCAGCCTGGGACCGCAGGGAACTGAAGCTTTCTTT. Translating gives CASSLGPQGTEAFF.

This clone was observed a few times. The chain employs TRBV19 and TRBJ2-3; D not certain. The germline V and J ends were trimmed by 6 bases and 2 bases, with 15 bases remaining between them. CDR3 size: 15 residues. Germline V gene data show CDR1 as LNHDA and CDR2 as SQIVND (reference sequence). CDR3 sequence: CASRAYKGITDTQYF. In DNA form, the CDR3 reads TGTGCCAGTAGAGCTTACAAGGGAATCACAGATACGCAGTATTTT.

The rearrangement joins TRBV7-9 to TRBJ2-7; 10 bases line up with TRBD1. Germline trimming cut 5 bases from V and 5 bases from J; bases unmatched to any gene: 12. CDR1 and CDR2 (germline): SEHNR, FQNEAQ (reference sequence). The CDR3 consists of 16 residues. In DNA, the CDR3 is TGTGCCAGCAGCCTGAGACCCGGGACAGGGGATGACGAGCAGTACTTC. Protein product: CASSLRPGTGDDEQYF. Full variable domain (remainder filled in from reference TRBV7-9 and TRBJ2-7): DTGVSQNPRHKITKRGQNVTFRCDPISEHNRLYWYRQTLGQGPEFLTYFQNEAQLEKSRLLSDRFSAERPKGSFSTLEIQRTEQGDSAMYLCASSLRPGTGDDEQYFGPGTRLTVT.

V is TRBV5-1 and J is TRBJ1-1; no firm D call. CDR1 is SGHRS, CDR2 YFSETQ, per germline. V lost 0 bases and J lost 1, with 13 bases in between. This CDR3 has 16 amino acids. This CDR3 is CASSLGPSGRNTEAFF. CDR3 DNA: TGCGCCAGCAGCTTGGGCCCCTCGGGGAGGAACACTGAAGCTTTCTTT.

The chain has TRBV4-3 and TRBJ2-1, with TRBD1 matching 10 bases. This CDR3 spans 16 amino acids. Germline V gene lookup returns CDR1 LGHNA and CDR2 YSLEER. V lost 0 bases to trimming and J lost 4 bases; unmatched junction nucleotides: 3. The CDR3 here is CASSQDRQGAYNEQFF. The DNA of the CDR3 is TGCGCCAGCAGCCAAGATCGACAGGGGGCTTACAATGAGCAGTTCTTC.

This chain connects TRBV13 to TRBJ2-7, with 11 nucleotides matching TRBD2. Germline CDR1 and CDR2: PRHDT and FYEKMQ (reference sequence). This CDR3 comprises 15 residues. The junction had 8 bases not matched to a gene; V was cut back by 3 bases and J by 7 bases. The CDR3 sequence is CASSFPTSGEGEQYF. The CDR3, as DNA: TGTGCCAGCAGCTTCCCGACTAGCGGGGAGGGAGAGCAGTACTTC.

The chain uses TRBV6-4 and TRBJ2-7; weak D call: TRBD2 (7 bases). The ends were cut back, 4 bases at V and 7 bases at J, with 14 bases in the middle. The germline V gene encodes CDR1 MRHNA and CDR2 SNTAGT. CDR3 size: 13 residues. The CDR3 region is CASSAREGGEQYF. The CDR3 coding sequence is TGTGCCAGCAGTGCCAGAGAGGGGGGGGAGCAGTACTTC.

The chain recombines TRBV19 with TRBJ1-1; D uncertain. V lost 4 bases and J 2 bases, leaving 14 bases between the germline ends. Looked up from germline, CDR1 is LNHDA and CDR2 is SQIVND (reference sequence). There are 15 residues in the CDR3. CDR3 loop: CASSTQIRANTEAFF. The CDR3 bases are TGTGCCAGTAGTACTCAAATCCGGGCCAACACTGAAGCTTTCTTT.

This clone has only one observation. The V gene is TRBV19, the J gene TRBJ2-7; 7 bases are a match to TRBD1. The V and J ends lost 0 bases and 4 bases, in that order; junction bases with no gene match: 6. Germline V lookup: CDR1 LNHDA, CDR2 SQIVND (reference sequence). The CDR3 has 15 residues. CDR3 nucleotide sequence: TGTGCCAGTAGTATAGACGGCAGGGGGAAGTACGAGCAGTACTTC. Residues: CASSIDGRGKYEQYF. Combining the CDR3 with reference TRBV19 and TRBJ2-7 gives the whole variable domain DGGITQSPKYLFRKEGQNVTLSCEQNLNHDAMYWYRQDPGQGLRLIYYSQIVNDFQKGDIAEGYSVSREKKESFPLTVTSAQKNPTAFYLCASSIDGRGKYEQYFGPGTRLTVT.

The gene calls are TRBV30 and TRBJ1-2; no clear D gene. CDR3 length: 11 residues. In germline, CDR1 is GTSNPN, CDR2 SVGIG (reference sequence). Between the trimmed V and J ends, which lost 2 bases and 7 bases, there was a span of 8 bases. CDR3 sequence (DNA): TGTGCCTGGAGTCCATCTGGTGGCTACACCTTC. As protein: CAWSPSGGYTF.

The rearrangement uses TRBV19 and TRBJ2-5; a weak D match, TRBD1 (5 bases). Germline lookup yields CDR1 LNHDA and CDR2 SQIVND (reference sequence). The length of the CDR3 is 12 residues. Trimming removed 7 bases from V and 7 bases from J, with 13 bases in between. The chain's CDR3 is CASTGHPGTQYF. The CDR3 DNA follows: TGTGCCAGTACCGGACATCCGGGGACCCAGTACTTC.

In this sample, this clone turned up a few times. V and J are TRBV30 and TRBJ1-5; D call uncertain. This CDR3 is 14 amino acids long. Germline CDR1 and CDR2: GTSNPN and SVGIG (reference sequence). Trimming cost V 0 bases and J 5 bases, with 11 bases left between them. CDR3 loop: CAWSVMTVDQPQHF. CDR3 DNA: TGTGCCTGGAGTGTTATGACCGTAGATCAGCCCCAGCATTTT.

This clone turned up a few times. The V call is TRBV2, the J call TRBJ2-7; D unresolved. Trimming stripped 6 bases from V and 2 bases from J, with 11 bases between. CDR3 length: 13 residues. The germline CDR1 and CDR2 sequences are SNHLY and FYNNEI. The CDR3 DNA is TGTGCCAGCAGGTTTCGGGCGGCCTACGAGCAGTACTTC. Protein sequence: CASRFRAAYEQYF.